This is a list of T cell receptor beta chains from one sample in a study of blood T cell repertoires in COVID-19. The repertoire was sequenced with immunoSEQ multiplex PCR; TCRdb's copy has only in-frame clones and lacks some. The profile shows under 250,000 clones, around four fifths of them singletons. Source material: peripheral blood. The origin of the receptors is a woman aged 40 to 49 with active or convalescent COVID-19. The CDR3 runs from the conserved cysteine through the conserved F or W. Each record gives: J gene, clone size, D gene, V gene, CDR3 protein, CDR3 DNA. A D gene is named only where the DNA matches it firmly. Clone sizes are given selectively: once, few, many, or a class where the clone is expanded.

TRBJ1-4	.	.	TRBV18	CASSYGETNEKLFF	TGTGCCAGCTCGTATGGGGAGACTAATGAAAAACTGTTTTTT
TRBJ2-7	.	TRBD1	TRBV5-1	CASSFITGTGVEQYF	TGCGCCAGCAGCTTCATAACCGGGACAGGGGTCGAGCAGTACTTC
TRBJ2-1	.	TRBD2	TRBV7-9	CALGTSGPSSYNEQFF	TGTGCCCTCGGGACTAGCGGGCCGAGCTCCTACAATGAGCAGTTCTTC
TRBJ2-3	.	.	TRBV5-1	CASSFSGSSVSDTQYF	TGCGCCAGCAGCTTTTCGGGATCGTCTGTCTCAGATACGCAGTATTTT
TRBJ2-3	few	TRBD2	TRBV7-8	CASSLPLRLAGARDTQYF	TGTGCCAGCAGCTTACCCCTTCGACTAGCGGGGGCCCGGGATACGCAGTATTTT
TRBJ1-2	.	.	TRBV2	CASQPSGVGYYGYTF	TGTGCCAGCCAGCCGAGCGGGGTTGGGTACTATGGCTACACCTTC
TRBJ1-5	.	TRBD1	TRBV27	CASSSGTGANNQPQHF	TGTGCCAGCAGCTCCGGGACAGGGGCCAATAATCAGCCCCAGCATTTT
TRBJ2-1	.	TRBD2	TRBV27	CASRIGLAGDEQFF	TGTGCCAGTCGAATAGGTCTAGCGGGGGATGAGCAGTTCTTC
TRBJ2-1	.	TRBD2	TRBV7-2	CASSLEGLAIYNEQFF	TGTGCCAGCAGCTTAGAGGGACTAGCGATTTACAATGAGCAGTTCTTC
TRBJ2-3	.	.	TRBV18	CASSPRQGIGTDTQYF	TGTGCCAGCTCACCACGGCAGGGGATCGGCACAGATACGCAGTATTTT
TRBJ1-2	.	.	TRBV19	CASSAQIYGYTF	TGTGCCAGTAGTGCGCAAATCTATGGCTACACCTTC
TRBJ2-7	.	TRBD1	TRBV5-1	CASSPDRVIGEQYF	TGCGCCAGCAGCCCGGACAGGGTAATAGGCGAGCAGTACTTC
TRBJ1-5	few	TRBD1	TRBV28	CASSFGFRTGGYQPQHF	TGTGCCAGCAGTTTTGGCTTTCGGACAGGGGGTTATCAGCCCCAGCATTTT
TRBJ2-7	.	TRBD2	TRBV11-2	CASRPELAGGNEQYF	TGTGCCAGCAGACCAGAGCTTGCGGGAGGGAACGAGCAGTACTTC
TRBJ2-5	.	.	TRBV30	CAWISPRRGGEETQYF	TGTGCCTGGATCTCCCCCCGAAGGGGCGGGGAGGAGACCCAGTACTTC
TRBJ2-7	.	.	TRBV5-1	CASSLGGRQSYEQYF	TGCGCCAGCAGCTTGGGCGGAAGACAGTCCTACGAGCAGTACTTC
TRBJ2-7	.	.	TRBV27	CASSWAPGSYEQYF	TGTGCCAGCAGTTGGGCCCCAGGTTCCTACGAGCAGTACTTC
TRBJ2-4	few	.	TRBV7-2	CASSLDLGRNIQYF	TGTGCCAGCAGCTTAGACCTAGGAAGAAACATTCAGTACTTC
TRBJ2-2	.	.	TRBV5-4	CASRGAGTPGELFF	TGTGCCAGCAGAGGGGCAGGAACCCCCGGGGAGCTGTTTTTT
TRBJ2-1	.	TRBD2	TRBV14	CASSPRVGLAGWSSYNEQFF	TGTGCCAGCAGCCCAAGGGTAGGGCTAGCGGGGTGGAGCTCCTACAATGAGCAGTTCTTC
TRBJ1-2	.	TRBD1	TRBV5-4	CASSLAGTGGYGYTF	TGTGCCAGCAGCTTGGCCGGGACAGGGGGATATGGCTACACCTTC
TRBJ2-7	.	TRBD2	TRBV6-5	CASSYESGRLEQYF	TGTGCCAGCAGTTACGAAAGCGGGAGACTCGAGCAGTACTTC
TRBJ1-6	once	.	TRBV11-3	CASSLASVNSPLHF	TGTGCCAGCAGCTTAGCGAGCGTTAATTCACCCCTCCACTTT
TRBJ1-6	.	TRBD1	TRBV6-5	CASEGAQGNSPLHF	TGTGCCAGCGAGGGGGCACAGGGTAATTCACCCCTCCACTTT
TRBJ2-5	.	.	TRBV30	CAWSAPGAISSQYF	TGTGCCTGGAGTGCCCCAGGGGCAATTTCATCCCAGTACTTC
TRBJ1-2	.	TRBD1	TRBV30	CAWSEGAVGYTF	TGTGCCTGGAGTGAGGGGGCGGTGGGCTACACCTTC
TRBJ2-5	once	TRBD2	TRBV10-3	CAIRAGGRSETQYF	TGTGCCATCAGAGCGGGAGGCCGTTCTGAGACCCAGTACTTC
TRBJ2-3	.	TRBD1	TRBV30	CAWKQGADTQYF	TGTGCCTGGAAACAGGGGGCCGATACGCAGTATTTT
TRBJ2-1	.	TRBD2	TRBV7-9	CASLAQGLASGRGKNEQFF	TGTGCCAGTCTAGCACAAGGACTGGCTAGCGGCCGAGGTAAAAATGAGCAGTTCTTC
TRBJ1-1	few	.	TRBV11-3	CASSLKDTYTEAFF	TGTGCCAGCAGCTTAAAGGACACCTACACTGAAGCTTTCTTT
TRBJ1-4	.	TRBD1	TRBV28	CASSLSGTGHEKLFF	TGTGCCAGCAGTTTATCCGGGACAGGGCATGAAAAACTGTTTTTT
TRBJ2-3	.	.	TRBV5-1	CASSSGLDTDTQYF	TGCGCCAGCAGCTCTGGACTCGACACAGATACGCAGTATTTT
TRBJ2-7	.	TRBD2	TRBV19	CASSASGSQQYF	TGTGCCAGTAGCGCTAGCGGGAGCCAGCAGTACTTC
TRBJ2-5	.	TRBD1	TRBV30	CAWKGAGRETQYF	TGTGCCTGGAAGGGGGCGGGTAGAGAGACCCAGTACTTC
TRBJ2-2	.	TRBD1	TRBV7-4	CASSGVTGGPLTGELFF	TGTGCCAGCAGCGGAGTGACAGGGGGACCCCTCACCGGGGAGCTGTTTTTT
TRBJ1-2	.	TRBD1	TRBV18	CASSLQGDYGYTF	TGTGCCAGCTCCCTCCAGGGGGACTATGGCTACACCTTC
TRBJ1-1	.	.	TRBV10-3	CAISEDSSEAFF	TGTGCCATCAGCGAAGACTCCTCTGAAGCTTTCTTT
TRBJ1-2	.	.	TRBV20-1	CSASPTGTNYGYTF	TGCAGTGCTAGTCCGACAGGCACTAACTATGGCTACACCTTC
TRBJ1-6	.	.	TRBV3-1/TRBV3-2	CASSQGERVDGSSPLHF	TGTGCCAGCAGCCAAGGGGAGAGGGTTGACGGTAGTTCACCCCTCCACTTT
TRBJ2-1	.	.	TRBV2	CASSEDRYNEQFF	TGTGCCAGCAGCGAGGACAGATACAATGAGCAGTTCTTC